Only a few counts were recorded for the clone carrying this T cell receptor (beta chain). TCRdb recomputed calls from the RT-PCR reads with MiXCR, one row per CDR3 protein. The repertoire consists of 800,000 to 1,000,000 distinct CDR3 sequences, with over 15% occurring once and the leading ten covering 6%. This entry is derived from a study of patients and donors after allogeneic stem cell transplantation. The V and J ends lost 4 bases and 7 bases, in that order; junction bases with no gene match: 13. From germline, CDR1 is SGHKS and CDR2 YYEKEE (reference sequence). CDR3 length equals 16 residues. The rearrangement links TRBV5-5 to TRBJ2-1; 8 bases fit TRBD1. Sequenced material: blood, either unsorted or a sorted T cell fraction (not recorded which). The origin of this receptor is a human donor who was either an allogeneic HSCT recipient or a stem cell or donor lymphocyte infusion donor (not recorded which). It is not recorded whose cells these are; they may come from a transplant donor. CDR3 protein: CASSLSLDRVVNEQFF. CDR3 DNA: TGTGCCAGCAGCCTTTCACTGGACAGGGTAGTGAATGAGCAGTTCTTC.